This T cell receptor (beta chain) was observed in a study of CD8+CD57+ T cells in acquired aplastic anemia listed by TCRdb under 2018. The study in broad terms: A mean of approximately 3 ug of DNA, ranging from roughly 0.19 to 27.4 ug, was extracted from sorted CD4+ and CD8+ cells. CD8+CD57+ expansion was defined as a frequency above the mean frequency observed in healthy subjects.

TCR beta VDJ combination and CDR3 sequence profiling used genomic DNA as the template. An Illumina HiSeq 2000 was used for TCR repertoire sequencing. The original methods were these. TRBV/TRBJ rearrangement plots, CDR3 size and DJ length profiles, and Simpson's diversity index were used to assess repertoires. The immunodominant clone was defined as the most abundant DNA sequence in deep sequencing data. CDR3 amino acid sequences were screened for sharing across subjects and compared with published repertoires and the VDJdb database. TCRdb handled the public reads itself, with Q25 trimming in fastp and clone calling in MiXCR, and kept productive beta chains. Records with the same CDR3 protein are collapsed into one entry carrying the most frequent genes and DNA. The authors' filters were not applied to this entry. For this sample the table gives 210,000 or so distinct CDR3 sequences, of which about half were detected only once. 20% of the sample lies in the top ten.

Patients chosen for sequencing had shown expansion of CD8+CD57+ cells by flow cytometry. Every patient had a diagnosis of severe acquired aplastic anemia based on International Study of Aplastic Anemia and Agranulocytosis and Camitta criteria. No patient had received any therapy when blood was sampled. In this study, sorted CD4+ and CD8+ T cells from the blood of healthy subjects and of severe aplastic anemia patients had their TCR repertoires deep-sequenced. In the USA, patient enrollment took place under clinicaltrials.gov protocols 00001620, 01623167, 00001397, 00071045, 00081523 and 00961064. Ficoll-Paque density gradient centrifugation was used to isolate peripheral blood mononuclear cells. Before DNA extraction, CD4+ and CD8+ T cells were sorted by FACS or by magnetic beads. Note on this clonotype: The antigen it recognizes is unknown. No much larger clonotype is one base removed from it; base qualities were not supplied.

V and J are trimmed by 5 bases and 7 bases, and the gene matches miss 9 bases of the junction. The CDR3 goes from the cysteine to the phenylalanine over 15 residues. Just the 45-base CDR3 DNA is kept, in frame starting at base 1. CDR1 LNHNV and CDR2 YYDKDF are derived from the germline V gene (reference sequence). Overall study results and their limits: Patients and healthy controls showed no significant difference in CD8+ Simpson's diversity (P=0.060). Some 30 CD8+ CDR3 sequences were shared between patients and controls but appeared highly expressed in patients and within their immunodominant clones.

The V and J segments used are TRBV15 and TRBJ1-4; TRBD1 aligns with 8 central bases. Sequencing was performed on sorted CD4+, CD8+, or CD8+CD57+ T cells (not recorded which) from PBMCs. This receptor was identified in a human donor with aplastic anemia. This receptor has the CDR3 CATSGYTGGGEKLFF. The DNA is TGTGCCACCAGCGGTTACACAGGGGGTGGTGAAAAACTGTTTTTT.